Listed below are T cell receptor beta chains from one sample, sequenced in a study of T-cell memory formation after mild COVID-19. TCRdb called the 5' RACE reads again in MiXCR, with one record for every CDR3 protein. The table records about 270,000 distinct CDR3 sequences, under 20% of them present only once. The sequenced sample was PBMCs or a T cell subset sorted from them (not recorded which). These receptors originate from a man between 18 and 29 years old who had mild COVID-19 (a few samples of this study predate the infection). Cell type and time point are not known. Each CDR3 is given with its conserved first and last residue. A D gene is named only where the DNA matches it firmly. Clone size is shown for a subset of rows, as once, few, many or a class of expanded clone.

. TRBJ2-5 few TRBV14 CASSPTFQETQYF TGTGCCAGCAGCCCAACATTCCAAGAGACCCAGTACTTC
. TRBJ2-3 . TRBV6-1 CASSDIDRSYTQYF TGTGCCAGCAGTGATATAGACCGCTCATATACGCAGTATTTT
TRBD2 TRBJ2-7 . TRBV29-1 CSALAGGAEQYF TGCAGCGCACTAGCGGGAGGCGCCGAGCAGTACTTC
. TRBJ2-7 . TRBV20-1 CSASTSPEIEQYF TGCAGTGCTAGTACTTCCCCGGAAATCGAGCAGTACTTC
TRBD2 TRBJ2-5 few TRBV27 CASSWGGEKTQYF TGTGCCAGCAGCTGGGGGGGTGAAAAGACCCAGTACTTC
. TRBJ2-1 many TRBV2 CASSVYNEQFF TGTGCCAGCAGTGTTTACAATGAGCAGTTCTTC
. TRBJ2-7 . TRBV2 CASTHQGGDRTYEQYF TGTGCCAGCACACACCAGGGGGGGGACAGGACCTACGAGCAGTACTTC
. TRBJ1-5 . TRBV7-9 CASSLGAEGGKQPQHF TGTGCCAGCAGCTTAGGGGCAGAGGGCGGCAAGCAGCCCCAGCATTTT
TRBD2 TRBJ2-3 many TRBV4-3 CASSQEGLAGGSDTQYF TGCGCCAGCAGCCAAGAGGGACTAGCGGGGGGGAGCGATACGCAGTATTTT
. TRBJ2-5 . TRBV20-1 CSAVLRGGQETQYF TGCAGTGCTGTACTCAGAGGGGGGCAAGAGACCCAGTACTTC